This T cell receptor (beta chain) appears in the sequencing data of a study of blood T cell repertoires in COVID-19. Study as a whole: The United States, Italy and Spain supplied acute and convalescent COVID-19 samples.

The CDR3 has 13 amino acids. Looked up from germline, CDR1 is MNHEY and CDR2 is SVGAGI. V lost 6 bases and J 4 bases, leaving 9 bases between the germline ends. TCRdb's table, derived via immunoSEQ multiplex PCR, lists solely in-frame clones and lacks some. Among 110,000 to 150,000 clones listed, approximately 90% were seen once. The origin of this receptor is a man in his 60s with active or convalescent COVID-19. The V and J genes are TRBV6-5 and TRBJ2-2, with D perhaps TRBD2 (5 bases). Sample: peripheral blood. The CDR3 nucleotides are TGTGCCAGCAGGGCGGGCAGCACCGGGGAGCTGTTTTTT. Its translation: CASRAGSTGELFF.